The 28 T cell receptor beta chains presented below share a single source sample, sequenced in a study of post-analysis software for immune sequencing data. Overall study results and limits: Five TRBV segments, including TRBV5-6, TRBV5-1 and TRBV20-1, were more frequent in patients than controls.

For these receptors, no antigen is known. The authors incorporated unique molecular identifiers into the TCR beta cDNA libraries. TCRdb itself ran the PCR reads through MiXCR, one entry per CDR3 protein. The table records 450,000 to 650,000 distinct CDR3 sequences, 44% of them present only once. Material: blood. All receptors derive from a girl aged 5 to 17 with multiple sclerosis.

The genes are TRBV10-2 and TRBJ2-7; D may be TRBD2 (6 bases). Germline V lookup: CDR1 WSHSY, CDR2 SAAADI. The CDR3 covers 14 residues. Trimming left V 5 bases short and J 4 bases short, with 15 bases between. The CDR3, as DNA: TGCGCCAGCAGTAACGGGGGTAGTTTTTACGAGCAGTACTTC. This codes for CASSNGGSFYEQYF.

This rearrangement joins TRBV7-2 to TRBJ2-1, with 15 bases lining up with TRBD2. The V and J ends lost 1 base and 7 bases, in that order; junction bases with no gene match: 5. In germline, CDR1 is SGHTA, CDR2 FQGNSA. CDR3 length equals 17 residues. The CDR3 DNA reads TGTGCCAGCAGCTTAGTTGGACTAGCGGGAGGGCCAAATGAGCAGTTCTTC. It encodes CASSLVGLAGGPNEQFF.

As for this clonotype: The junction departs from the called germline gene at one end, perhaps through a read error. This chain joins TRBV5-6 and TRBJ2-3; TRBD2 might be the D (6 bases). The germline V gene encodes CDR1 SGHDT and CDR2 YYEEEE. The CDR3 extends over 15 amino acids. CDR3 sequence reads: CASSFAAGSIDTQYF. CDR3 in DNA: TGTGCCAGCAGCTTCGCCGCGGGGAGCATAGATACGCAGTATTTT.

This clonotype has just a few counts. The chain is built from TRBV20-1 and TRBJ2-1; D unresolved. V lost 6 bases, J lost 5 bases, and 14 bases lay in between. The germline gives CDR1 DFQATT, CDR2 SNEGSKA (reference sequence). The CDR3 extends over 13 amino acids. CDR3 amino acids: CSAARKLNNEQFF. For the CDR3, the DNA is TGCAGTGCCGCAAGGAAACTAAACAATGAGCAGTTCTTC.

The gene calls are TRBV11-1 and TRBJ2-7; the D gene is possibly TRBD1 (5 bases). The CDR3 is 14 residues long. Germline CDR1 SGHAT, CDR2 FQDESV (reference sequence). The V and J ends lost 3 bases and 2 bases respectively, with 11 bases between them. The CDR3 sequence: CASSFPAGTYEQYF. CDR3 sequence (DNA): TGTGCCAGCAGCTTTCCGGCAGGGACCTACGAGCAGTACTTC.

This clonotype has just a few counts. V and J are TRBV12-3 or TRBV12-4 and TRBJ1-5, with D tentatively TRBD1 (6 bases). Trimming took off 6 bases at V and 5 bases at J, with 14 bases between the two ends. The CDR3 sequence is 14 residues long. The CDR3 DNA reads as TGTGCCAGCAGCCCGCAGGCAGGGGATCAGCCCCAGCATTTT. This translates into CASSPQAGDQPQHF.

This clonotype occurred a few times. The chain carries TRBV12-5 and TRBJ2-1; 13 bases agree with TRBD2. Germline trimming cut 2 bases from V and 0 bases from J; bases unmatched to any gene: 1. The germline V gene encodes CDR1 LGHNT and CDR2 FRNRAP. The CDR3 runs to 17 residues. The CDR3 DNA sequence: TGTGCTAGTGGTTTGAGACTAGCGGGGGGCTCCTACAATGAGCAGTTCTTC. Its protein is CASGLRLAGGSYNEQFF.

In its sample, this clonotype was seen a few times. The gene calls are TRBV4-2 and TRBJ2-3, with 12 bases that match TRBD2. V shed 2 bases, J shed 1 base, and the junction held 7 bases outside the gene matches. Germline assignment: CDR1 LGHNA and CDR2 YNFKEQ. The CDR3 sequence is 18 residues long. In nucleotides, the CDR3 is TGTGCCAGCAGCCAATCTGGTCTAGCGGGAGGGGGCACAGATACGCAGTATTTT. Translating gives CASSQSGLAGGGTDTQYF.

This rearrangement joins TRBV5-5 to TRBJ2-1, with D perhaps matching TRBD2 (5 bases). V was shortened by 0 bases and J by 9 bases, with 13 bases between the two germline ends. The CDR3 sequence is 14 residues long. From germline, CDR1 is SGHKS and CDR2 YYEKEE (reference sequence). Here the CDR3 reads CASSLVPGNSEQFF. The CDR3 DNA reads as TGTGCCAGCAGCTTGGTTCCGGGAAACAGTGAGCAGTTCTTC.

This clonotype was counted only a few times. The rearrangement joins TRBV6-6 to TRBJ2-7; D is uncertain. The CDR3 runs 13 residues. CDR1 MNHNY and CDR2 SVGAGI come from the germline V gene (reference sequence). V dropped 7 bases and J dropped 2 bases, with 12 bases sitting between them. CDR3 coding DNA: TGTGCCAGCATCTCGGGCGGAACCTACGAGCAGTACTTC. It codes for CASISGGTYEQYF.

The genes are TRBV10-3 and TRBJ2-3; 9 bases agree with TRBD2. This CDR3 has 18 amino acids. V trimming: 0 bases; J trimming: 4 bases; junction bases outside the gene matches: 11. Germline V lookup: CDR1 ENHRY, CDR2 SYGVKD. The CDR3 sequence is CAISESFAGGPGADTQYF. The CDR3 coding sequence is TGTGCCATCAGTGAGTCGTTTGCGGGAGGGCCAGGTGCAGATACGCAGTATTTT.

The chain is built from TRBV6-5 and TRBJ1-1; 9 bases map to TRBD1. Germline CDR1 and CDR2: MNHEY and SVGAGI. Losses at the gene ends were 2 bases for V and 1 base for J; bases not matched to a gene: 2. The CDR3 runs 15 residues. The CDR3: CASSYTGQGNTEAFF. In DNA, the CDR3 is TGTGCCAGCAGTTACACGGGACAGGGGAACACTGAAGCTTTCTTT.

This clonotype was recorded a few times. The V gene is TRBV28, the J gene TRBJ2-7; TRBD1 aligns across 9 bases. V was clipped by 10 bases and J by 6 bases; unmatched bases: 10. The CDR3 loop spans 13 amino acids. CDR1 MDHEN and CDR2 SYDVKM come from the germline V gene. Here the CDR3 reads CATEAGQGGEQYF. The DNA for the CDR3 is TGTGCCACCGAGGCGGGACAGGGAGGCGAGCAGTACTTC.

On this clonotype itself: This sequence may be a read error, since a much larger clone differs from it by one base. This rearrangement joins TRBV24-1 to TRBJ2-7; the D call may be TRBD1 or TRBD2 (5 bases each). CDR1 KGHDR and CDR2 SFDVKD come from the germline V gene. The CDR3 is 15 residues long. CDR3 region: CATSPRDRSSYKQYF. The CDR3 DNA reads TGTGCCACCAGTCCCCGGGACCGGAGCTCCTACAAGCAGTACTTC.

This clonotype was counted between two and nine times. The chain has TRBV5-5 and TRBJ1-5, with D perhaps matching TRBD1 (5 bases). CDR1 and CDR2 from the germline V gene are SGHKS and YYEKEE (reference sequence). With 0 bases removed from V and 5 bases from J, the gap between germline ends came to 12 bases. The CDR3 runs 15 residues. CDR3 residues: CASSLGGDPYQPQHF. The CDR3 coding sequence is TGTGCCAGCAGCTTGGGGGGGGATCCTTATCAGCCCCAGCATTTT.

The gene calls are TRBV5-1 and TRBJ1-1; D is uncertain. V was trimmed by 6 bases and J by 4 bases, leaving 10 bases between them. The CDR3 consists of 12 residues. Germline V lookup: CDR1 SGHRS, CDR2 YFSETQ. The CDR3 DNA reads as TGCGCCAGCAACGGGCGAACCACTGAAGCTTTCTTT. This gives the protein CASNGRTTEAFF.

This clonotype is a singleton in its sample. This CDR3 is CASSKGTDLNTEAFF. The CDR3 DNA sequence: TGCGCCAGCAGCAAGGGGACAGATCTGAACACTGAAGCTTTCTTT. This chain joins TRBV5-1 and TRBJ1-1, with 7 positions matching TRBD1. The CDR3 totals 15 residues. V was pared by 4 bases and J by 0 bases, with 6 bases of the junction left unmatched. Looked up from germline, CDR1 is SGHRS and CDR2 is YFSETQ.

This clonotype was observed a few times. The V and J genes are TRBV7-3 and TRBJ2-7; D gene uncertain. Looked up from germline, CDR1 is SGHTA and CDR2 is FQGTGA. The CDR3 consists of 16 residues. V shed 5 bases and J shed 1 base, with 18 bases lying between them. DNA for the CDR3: TGTGCCAGCAGCCATGTCCGAGAGCAGGCGTCCTACGAGCAGTACTTC. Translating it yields CASSHVREQASYEQYF.

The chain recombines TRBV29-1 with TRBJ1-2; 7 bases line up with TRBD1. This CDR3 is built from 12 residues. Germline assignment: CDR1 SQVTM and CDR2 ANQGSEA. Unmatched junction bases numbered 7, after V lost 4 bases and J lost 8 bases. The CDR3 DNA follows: TGCAGCGTTGCCCCTACAGGGGAAGGCTACACCTTC. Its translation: CSVAPTGEGYTF.

The CDR3 is CASSPGGLEMNTEAFF. The CDR3, as DNA: TGCGCCAGCAGCCCTGGGGGGCTAGAGATGAACACTGAAGCTTTCTTT. This sequence joins TRBV5-1 and TRBJ1-1, with a possible D match to TRBD1 (6 bases). Germline assignment: CDR1 SGHRS and CDR2 YFSETQ. With 4 bases removed from V and 0 bases from J, the gap between germline ends came to 16 bases. This CDR3 contains 16 residues.

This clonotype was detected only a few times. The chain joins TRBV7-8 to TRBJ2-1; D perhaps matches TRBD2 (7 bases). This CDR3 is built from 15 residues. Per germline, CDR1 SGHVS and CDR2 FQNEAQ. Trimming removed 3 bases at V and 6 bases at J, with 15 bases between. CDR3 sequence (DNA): TGTGCCAGCAGCTTGAGGGGGGGTCCTTCCAATGAGCAGTTCTTC. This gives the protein CASSLRGGPSNEQFF.

CDR3 residues: CATEDRDEQYF. The CDR3 nucleotides are TGTGCCACCGAGGACAGGGACGAGCAGTACTTC. The chain joins TRBV24-1 to TRBJ2-7; 8 bases are a match to TRBD1. The CDR3 has 11 residues. The junction had 2 bases not matched to a gene; V was cut back by 9 bases and J by 5 bases. Germline lookup yields CDR1 KGHDR and CDR2 SFDVKD.

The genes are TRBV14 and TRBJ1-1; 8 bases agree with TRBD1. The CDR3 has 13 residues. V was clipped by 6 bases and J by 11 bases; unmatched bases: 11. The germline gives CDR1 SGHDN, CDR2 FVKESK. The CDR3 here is CASSPTGQAWAFF. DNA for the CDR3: TGTGCCAGCAGTCCAACGGGACAGGCCTGGGCTTTCTTT.

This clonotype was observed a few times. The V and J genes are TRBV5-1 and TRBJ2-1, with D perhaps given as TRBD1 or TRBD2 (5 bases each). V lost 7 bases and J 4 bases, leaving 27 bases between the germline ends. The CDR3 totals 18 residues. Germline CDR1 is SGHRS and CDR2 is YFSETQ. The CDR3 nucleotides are TGCGCCAGCCGCCTCGCGACCGGGGCCGACCTAGGTTACAATGAGCAGTTCTTC. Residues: CASRLATGADLGYNEQFF. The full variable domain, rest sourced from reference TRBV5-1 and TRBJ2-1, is KAGVTQTPRYLIKTRGQQVTLSCSPISGHRSVSWYQQTPGQGLQFLFEYFSETQRNKGNFPGRFSGRQFSNSRSEMNVSTLELGDSALYLCASRLATGADLGYNEQFFGPGTRLTVL.

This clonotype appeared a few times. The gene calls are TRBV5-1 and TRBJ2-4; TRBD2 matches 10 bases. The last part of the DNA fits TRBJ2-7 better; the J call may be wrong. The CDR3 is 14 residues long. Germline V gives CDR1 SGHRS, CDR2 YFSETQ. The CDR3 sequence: CASNIGLAEYEQYF. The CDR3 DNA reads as TGCGCCAGCAATATTGGACTAGCGGAATACGAGCAGTACTTC.

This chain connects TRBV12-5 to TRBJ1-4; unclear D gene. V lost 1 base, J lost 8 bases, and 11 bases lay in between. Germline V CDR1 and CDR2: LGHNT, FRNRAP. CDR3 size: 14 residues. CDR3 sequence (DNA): TGTGCTAGTGGTTTGGGCCCGGTTGTGGAAAAACTGTTTTTT. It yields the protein CASGLGPVVEKLFF.

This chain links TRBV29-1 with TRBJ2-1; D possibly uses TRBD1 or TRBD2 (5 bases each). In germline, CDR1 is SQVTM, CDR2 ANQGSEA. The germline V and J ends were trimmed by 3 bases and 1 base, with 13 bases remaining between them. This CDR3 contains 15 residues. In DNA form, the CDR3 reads TGCAGCGTTGAGGGGGATACCAAATCCTACAATGAGCAGTTCTTC. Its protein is CSVEGDTKSYNEQFF.

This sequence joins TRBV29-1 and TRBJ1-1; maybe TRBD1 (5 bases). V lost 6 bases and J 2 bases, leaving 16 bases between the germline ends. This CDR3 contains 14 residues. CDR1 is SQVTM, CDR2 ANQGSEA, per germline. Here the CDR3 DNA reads TGCAGCGTCGAACGGCAGGGACCTAACACTGAAGCTTTCTTT. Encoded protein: CSVERQGPNTEAFF.